The sequence of this T cell receptor beta chain was determined in a study of cytomegalovirus exposure and HLA in healthy donors. In the PCR, 60 Vbeta and 13 Jbeta primers were used. Using immunoSEQ multiplex PCR, the repertoire was profiled, and TCRdb retains in-frame clones only, with some absent. The sample includes under 200,000 clones, around 86% of them seen just once. Per the germline V gene, CDR1 is GTSNPN and CDR2 is SVGIG (reference sequence). This CDR3 is built from 14 residues. V was clipped by 0 bases and J by 2 bases, with 10 bases between them. The chain employs TRBV30 and TRBJ1-2; a weak D match, TRBD1 (5 bases). Material for sequencing was PBMCs. The source is a girl aged 2 to 9 in good health and CMV-seropositive. The CDR3 region is CAWSVRRTNYGYTF. In nucleotides, the CDR3 is TGTGCCTGGAGTGTACGTCGGACAAACTATGGCTACACCTTC.